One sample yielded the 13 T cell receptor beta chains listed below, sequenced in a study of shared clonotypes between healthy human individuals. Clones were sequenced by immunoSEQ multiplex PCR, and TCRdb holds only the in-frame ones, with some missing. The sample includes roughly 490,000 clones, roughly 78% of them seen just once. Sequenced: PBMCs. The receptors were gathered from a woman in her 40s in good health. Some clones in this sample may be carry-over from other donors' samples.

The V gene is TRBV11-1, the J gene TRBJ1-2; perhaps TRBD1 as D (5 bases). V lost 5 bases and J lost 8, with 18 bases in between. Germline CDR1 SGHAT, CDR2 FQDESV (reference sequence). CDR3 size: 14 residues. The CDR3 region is CASSPRQSEWGYTF. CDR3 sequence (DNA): TGTGCCAGCAGCCCCCGACAGAGTGAGTGGGGCTACACCTTC.

In DNA, the CDR3 is TGTGCCAGCAGCCCTAGCGGGATCGGCGGGGAGCTGTTTTTT. It yields the protein CASSPSGIGGELFF. The chain is built from TRBV9 and TRBJ2-2; 9 positions agree with TRBD2. Per germline, CDR1 SGDLS and CDR2 YYNGEE. Losses at the gene ends were 4 bases for V and 7 bases for J; bases not matched to a gene: 5. There are 14 residues in the CDR3.

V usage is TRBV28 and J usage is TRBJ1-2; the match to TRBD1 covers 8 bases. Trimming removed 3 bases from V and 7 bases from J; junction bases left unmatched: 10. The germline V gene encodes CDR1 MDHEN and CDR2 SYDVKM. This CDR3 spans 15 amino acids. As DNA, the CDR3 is TGTGCCAGCAGTTTCCTTCCAGGGGGCATCGGTGGCTACACCTTC. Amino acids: CASSFLPGGIGGYTF.

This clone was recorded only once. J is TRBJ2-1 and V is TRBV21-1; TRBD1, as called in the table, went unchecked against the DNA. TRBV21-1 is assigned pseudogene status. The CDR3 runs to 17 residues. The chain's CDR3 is CASSKQGAGTGYNEQFF. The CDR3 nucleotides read TGTGCCAGCAGCAAACAGGGGGCCGGGACAGGATACAATGAGCAGTTCTTC.

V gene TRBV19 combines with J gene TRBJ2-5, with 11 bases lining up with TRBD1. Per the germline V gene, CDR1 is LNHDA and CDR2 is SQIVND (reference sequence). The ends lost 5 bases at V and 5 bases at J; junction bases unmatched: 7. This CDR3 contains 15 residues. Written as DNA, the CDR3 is TGTGCCAGTAGTCTCCGGGACAGGGGGGCTGAGACCCAGTACTTC. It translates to CASSLRDRGAETQYF.

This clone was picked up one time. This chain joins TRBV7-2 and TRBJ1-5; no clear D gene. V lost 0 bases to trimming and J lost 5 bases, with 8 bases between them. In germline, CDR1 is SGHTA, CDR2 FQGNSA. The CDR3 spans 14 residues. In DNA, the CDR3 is TGTGCCAGCAGCTTAGCGGCGAAGGATCAGCCCCAGCATTTT. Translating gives CASSLAAKDQPQHF. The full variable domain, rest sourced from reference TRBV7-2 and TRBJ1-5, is GAGVSQSPSNKVTEKGKDVELRCDPISGHTALYWYRQSLGQGLEFLIYFQGNSAPDKSGLPSDRFSAERTGGSVSTLTIQRTQQEDSAVYLCASSLAAKDQPQHFGDGTRLSIL.

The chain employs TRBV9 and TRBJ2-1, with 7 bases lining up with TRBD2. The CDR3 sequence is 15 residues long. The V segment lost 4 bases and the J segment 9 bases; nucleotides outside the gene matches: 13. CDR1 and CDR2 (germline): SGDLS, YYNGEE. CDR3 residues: CASSSEAARETEQFF. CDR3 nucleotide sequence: TGTGCCAGCAGCTCCGAGGCGGCGCGGGAGACTGAGCAGTTCTTC.

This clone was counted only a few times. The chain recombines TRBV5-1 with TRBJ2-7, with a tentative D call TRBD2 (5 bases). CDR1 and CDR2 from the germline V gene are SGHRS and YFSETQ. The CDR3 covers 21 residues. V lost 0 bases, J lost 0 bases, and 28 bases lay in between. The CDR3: CASSLDPVRRALPASSYEQYF. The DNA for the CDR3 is TGCGCCAGCAGCTTGGATCCTGTCCGGCGGGCACTCCCAGCGAGCTCCTACGAGCAGTACTTC.

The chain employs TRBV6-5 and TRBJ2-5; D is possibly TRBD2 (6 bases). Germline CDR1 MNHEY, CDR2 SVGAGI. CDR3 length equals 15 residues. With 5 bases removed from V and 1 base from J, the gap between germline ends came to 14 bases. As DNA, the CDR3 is TGTGCCAGCAGTCCCCAGGCGGGGACCCAAGAGACCCAGTACTTC. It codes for CASSPQAGTQETQYF.

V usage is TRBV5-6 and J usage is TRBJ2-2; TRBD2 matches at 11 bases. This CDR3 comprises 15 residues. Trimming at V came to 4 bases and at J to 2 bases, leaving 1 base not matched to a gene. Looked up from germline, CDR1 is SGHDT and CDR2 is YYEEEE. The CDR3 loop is CASSGTSGNTGELFF. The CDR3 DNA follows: TGTGCCAGCAGCGGGACTAGCGGTAACACCGGGGAGCTGTTTTTT.

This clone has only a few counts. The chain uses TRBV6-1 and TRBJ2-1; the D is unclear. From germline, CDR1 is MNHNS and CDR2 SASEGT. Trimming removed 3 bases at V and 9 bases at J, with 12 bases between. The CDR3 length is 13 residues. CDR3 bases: TGTGCCAGCAGTGATTGGACGTCGTCTGAGCAGTTCTTC. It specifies CASSDWTSSEQFF.

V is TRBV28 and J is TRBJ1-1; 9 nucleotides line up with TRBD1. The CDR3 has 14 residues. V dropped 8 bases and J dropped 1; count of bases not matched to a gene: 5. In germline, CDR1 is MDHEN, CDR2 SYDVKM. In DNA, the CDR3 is TGTGCCAGCCTGGACAGGGGTGGGAACACTGAAGCTTTCTTT. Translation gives CASLDRGGNTEAFF.

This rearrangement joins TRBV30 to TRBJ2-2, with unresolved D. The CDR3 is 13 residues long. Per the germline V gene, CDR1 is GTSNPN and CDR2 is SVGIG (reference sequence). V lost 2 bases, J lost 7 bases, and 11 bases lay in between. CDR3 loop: CAWSSVSVGELFF. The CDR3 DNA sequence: TGTGCCTGGAGTAGTGTGTCGGTCGGGGAGCTGTTTTTT.